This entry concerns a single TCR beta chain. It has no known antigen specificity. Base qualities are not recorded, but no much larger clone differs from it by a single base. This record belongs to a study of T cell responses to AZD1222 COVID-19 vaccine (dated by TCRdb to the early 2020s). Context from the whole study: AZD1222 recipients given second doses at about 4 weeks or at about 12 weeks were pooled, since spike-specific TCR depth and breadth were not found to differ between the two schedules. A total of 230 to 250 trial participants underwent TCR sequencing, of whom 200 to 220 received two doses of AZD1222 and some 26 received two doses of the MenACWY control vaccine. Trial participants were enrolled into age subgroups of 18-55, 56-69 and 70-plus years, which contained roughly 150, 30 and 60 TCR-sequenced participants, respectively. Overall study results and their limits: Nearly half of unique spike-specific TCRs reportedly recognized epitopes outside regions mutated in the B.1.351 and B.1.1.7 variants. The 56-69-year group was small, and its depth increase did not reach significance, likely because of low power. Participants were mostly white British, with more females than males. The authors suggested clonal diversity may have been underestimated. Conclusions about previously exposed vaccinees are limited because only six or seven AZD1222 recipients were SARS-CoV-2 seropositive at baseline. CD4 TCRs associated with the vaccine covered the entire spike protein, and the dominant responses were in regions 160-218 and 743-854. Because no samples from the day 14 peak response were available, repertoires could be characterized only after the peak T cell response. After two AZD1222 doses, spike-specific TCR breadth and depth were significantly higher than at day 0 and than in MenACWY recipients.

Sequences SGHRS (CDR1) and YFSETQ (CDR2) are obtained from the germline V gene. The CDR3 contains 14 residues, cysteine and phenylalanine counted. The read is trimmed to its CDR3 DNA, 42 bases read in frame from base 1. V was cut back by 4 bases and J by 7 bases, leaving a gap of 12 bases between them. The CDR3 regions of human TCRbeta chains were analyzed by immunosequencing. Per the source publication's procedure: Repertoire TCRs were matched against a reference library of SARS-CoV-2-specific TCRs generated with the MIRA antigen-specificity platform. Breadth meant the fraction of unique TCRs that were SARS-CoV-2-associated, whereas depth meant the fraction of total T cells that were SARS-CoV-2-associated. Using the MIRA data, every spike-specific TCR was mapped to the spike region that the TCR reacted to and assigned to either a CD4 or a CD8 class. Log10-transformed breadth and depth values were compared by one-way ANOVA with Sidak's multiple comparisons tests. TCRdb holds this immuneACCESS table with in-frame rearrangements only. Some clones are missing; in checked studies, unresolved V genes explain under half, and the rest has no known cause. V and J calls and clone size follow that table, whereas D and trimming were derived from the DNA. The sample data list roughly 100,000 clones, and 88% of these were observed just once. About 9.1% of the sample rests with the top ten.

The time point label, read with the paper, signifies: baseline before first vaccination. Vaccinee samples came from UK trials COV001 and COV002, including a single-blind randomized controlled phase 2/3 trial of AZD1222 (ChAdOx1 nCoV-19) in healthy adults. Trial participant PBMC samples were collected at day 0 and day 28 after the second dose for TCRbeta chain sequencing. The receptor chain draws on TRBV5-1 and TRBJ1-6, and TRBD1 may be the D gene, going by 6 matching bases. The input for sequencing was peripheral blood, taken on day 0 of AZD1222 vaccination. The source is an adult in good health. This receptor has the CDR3 CASSPGQPNSPLHF. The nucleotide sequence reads TGCGCCAGCAGCCCCGGACAGCCCAATTCACCCCTCCACTTT.